These 20 T cell receptor beta chains were all obtained from the same sample, sequenced in a study of T cells in Graves' hyperthyroidism and ophthalmopathy. RNA transcripts yielded amplified TCR beta CDR3 regions. TCR CDR3 underwent first-round RT-PCR with the HTBI primer set. MiXCR, run by TCRdb on the multiplex PCR reads, gives a single entry per CDR3 protein. The sample consists of fewer than 700,000 distinct CDR3 sequences, approximately 17% of them appearing once. Sequences were obtained from blood. These receptors originate from a woman aged 18-29 years with Graves' ophthalmopathy.

With respect to this clonotype: Its ends do not fully match the called genes, so a read error is possible. The chain recombines TRBV7-9 with TRBJ2-2, with 10 positions matching TRBD2. The length of the CDR3 is 16 residues. Per germline, CDR1 SEHNR and CDR2 FQNEAQ (reference sequence). Here the CDR3 DNA reads TGTGCCAGCAGGCCTACTAGCGGGGTTAACACCGGGGAGCCGTTTTTT. It specifies CASRPTSGVNTGEPFF.

This clonotype has more than one count but fewer than ten. Here the CDR3 DNA reads TGTGCCAGCAGGCAGGGGGACTATGGCTACACCTTC. This codes for CASRQGDYGYTF. The chain uses TRBV2 and TRBJ1-2, with 7 nucleotides matching TRBD1. Unmatched junction bases numbered 1, after V lost 6 bases and J lost 3 bases. The germline V gene encodes CDR1 SNHLY and CDR2 FYNNEI. The CDR3 is 12 residues long.

In DNA form, the CDR3 reads TGTGCCAGCAGTCAAACGGGAGTAGGCTACAATGAGCAGTACTTC. Translating gives CASSQTGVGYNEQYF. The chain joins TRBV27 to TRBJ2-1, with D possibly TRBD2 on 6 matching bases. The last part of the DNA fits TRBJ2-7 better; the J call may be wrong. There are 15 residues in the CDR3. Germline V CDR1 and CDR2: MNHEY, SMNVEV (reference sequence).

The chain has TRBV6-1 and TRBJ2-2; 9 bases map to TRBD2. Germline CDR1 MNHNS, CDR2 SASEGT. V shed 6 bases, J shed 3 bases, and the junction held 2 bases outside the gene matches. CDR3 size: 14 residues. The CDR3 is CASRIAGDTGELFF. The CDR3 DNA sequence: TGTGCCAGCAGAATAGCGGGGGACACCGGGGAGCTGTTTTTT.

The sample holds a few counts of this clonotype. The rearrangement links TRBV29-1 to TRBJ2-7, with D possibly being TRBD1 or TRBD2 (5 bases each). In germline, CDR1 is SQVTM, CDR2 ANQGSEA. The CDR3 runs to 12 residues. V lost 7 bases to trimming and J lost 0 bases, with 10 bases between them. The CDR3 spells CSAGTGSYEQYF. For the CDR3, the DNA is TGCAGCGCCGGGACGGGCTCCTACGAGCAGTACTTC.

The table lists this clonotype with a few counts. The chain carries TRBV28 and TRBJ1-2; 12 bases agree with TRBD1. This CDR3 is built from 16 residues. Germline loops: CDR1 MDHEN, CDR2 SYDVKM. Trimming took 6 bases from V and 8 from J; bases not matched to a gene: 13. The CDR3 protein is CASSWAGTGGAWGYTF. The CDR3 region has the DNA TGTGCCAGCAGCTGGGCCGGGACAGGGGGCGCTTGGGGCTACACCTTC.

This clonotype occurred many times. The chain carries TRBV15 and TRBJ2-3; D uncertain. Trimming took off 0 bases at V and 3 bases at J, with 4 bases between the two ends. The germline CDR1 and CDR2 sequences are LNHNV and YYDKDF (reference sequence). The CDR3 extends over 13 amino acids. The CDR3 sequence: CATSREGTDTQYF. CDR3 DNA sequence: TGTGCCACCAGCAGAGAGGGGACAGATACGCAGTATTTT.

This clonotype was seen repeatedly, ten times or more. V is TRBV6-1 and J is TRBJ1-1; D might be TRBD1 (5 bases). The CDR3 sequence is 13 residues long. Germline V CDR1 and CDR2: MNHNS, SASEGT. V lost 8 bases and J 6 bases, leaving 16 bases between the germline ends. This chain's CDR3 is CASQRGSVAEAFF. CDR3 DNA sequence: TGTGCCAGCCAACGGGGGAGCGTAGCTGAAGCTTTCTTT.

In this sample, this clonotype turned up many times. The chain combines TRBV20-1 with TRBJ2-5, with D possibly being TRBD2 (6 bases). The CDR3 sequence is 15 residues long. V was trimmed by 6 bases and J by 1 base, leaving 18 bases between them. CDR1 DFQATT and CDR2 SNEGSKA come from the germline V gene (reference sequence). In DNA, the CDR3 is TGCAGTGCACCCCCTCTCGGGGGACTCCAAGAGACCCAGTACTTC. Amino acid sequence: CSAPPLGGLQETQYF.

At least ten counts were recorded for this clonotype. The chain joins TRBV6-1 to TRBJ2-1; 12 bases map to TRBD1. CDR1 and CDR2 (germline): MNHNS, SASEGT. V gave up 8 bases and J gave up 8 bases; unmatched junction bases: 7. The CDR3 is 14 amino acids. CDR3 protein: CASYRDRGRHEQFF. The CDR3 DNA is TGTGCCAGCTACCGGGACAGGGGGCGCCATGAGCAGTTCTTC.

This clonotype came up many times. This sequence joins TRBV7-8 and TRBJ2-7; 8 bases align to TRBD2. The CDR3 is 14 residues long. With V trimmed by 0 bases and J by 3 bases, 1 base remained unmatched. The V gene's germline CDR1 is SGHVS and CDR2 FQNEAQ. The CDR3 DNA follows: TGTGCCAGCAGCTTAGCCGGGGGGGACTACGAGCAGTACTTC. Protein product: CASSLAGGDYEQYF.

This clonotype has just a few counts. This sequence joins TRBV20-1 and TRBJ2-7, with TRBD2 as a possible D gene (5 bases). This CDR3 spans 14 amino acids. The V gene lost 0 bases and the J gene lost 5 bases, with 14 bases spanning the gap. Germline loops: CDR1 DFQATT, CDR2 SNEGSKA (reference sequence). The CDR3 bases are TGCAGTGCTAGAGATGTGAGGGTATTCGACGAGCAGTACTTC. Translation: CSARDVRVFDEQYF.

The chain has TRBV18 and TRBJ1-4; the D gene is possibly TRBD1 (6 bases). V gave up 2 bases and J gave up 7 bases, with 20 bases separating them. Looked up from germline, CDR1 is KGHSH and CDR2 is LQKENI. This CDR3 spans 17 amino acids. CDR3 region: CASSPLIDRNSREKLFF. CDR3 bases: TGTGCCAGCTCACCATTAATCGACAGGAATTCTCGTGAAAAACTGTTTTTT.

The chain combines TRBV20-1 with TRBJ2-2; 7 bases are a match to TRBD1. CDR3 length: 15 residues. V lost 4 bases, J lost 5 bases, and 10 bases stayed unmatched. CDR1 is DFQATT, CDR2 SNEGSKA, per germline (reference sequence). The CDR3: CSAILQAGGTGELFF. Here the CDR3 DNA reads TGCAGTGCTATCCTACAGGCAGGGGGAACCGGGGAGCTGTTTTTT.

The sample holds many counts of this clonotype. V is TRBV7-2 and J is TRBJ2-4; 7 nucleotides match TRBD2. Germline CDR1 reads SGHTA; CDR2 reads FQGNSA. This CDR3 is built from 17 residues. Trimming took 3 bases from V and 1 from J; bases not matched to a gene: 9. The CDR3 spells CASSLGGGVVAKNIQYF. The CDR3 bases are TGTGCCAGCAGCTTGGGGGGGGGGGTAGTTGCCAAAAACATTCAGTACTTC.

The rearrangement joins TRBV6-5 to TRBJ1-4; 8 bases are shared with TRBD1. Trimming at V came to 0 bases and at J to 7 bases, leaving 4 bases not matched to a gene. Germline V gene sequence: CDR1 MNHEY, CDR2 SVGAGI. The CDR3 has 15 amino acids. The CDR3 bases are TGTGCCAGCAGTTACTCCAGGACAGGGACTGAAAAACTGTTTTTT. This gives the protein CASSYSRTGTEKLFF.

The chain combines TRBV9 with TRBJ2-2; 13 positions match TRBD2. CDR1 SGDLS and CDR2 YYNGEE come from the germline V gene. With V trimmed by 3 bases and J by 4 bases, 18 bases remained unmatched. This CDR3 contains 21 residues. Here the CDR3 reads CASSGPTSGRALQRGTGELFF. CDR3 DNA: TGTGCCAGCAGCGGACCAACTAGCGGGAGGGCCTTGCAGCGGGGCACCGGGGAGCTGTTTTTT. The full variable domain, completed using reference TRBV9 and TRBJ2-2, is DSGVTQTPKHLITATGQRVTLRCSPRSGDLSVYWYQQSLDQGLQFLIQYYNGEERAKGNILERFSAQQFPDLHSELNLSSLELGDSALYFCASSGPTSGRALQRGTGELFFGEGSRLTVL.

This clonotype was counted many times. The chain links TRBV18 to TRBJ2-3; TRBD2 matches at 10 bases. CDR1 is KGHSH and CDR2 is LQKENI in the germline V gene. V shed 0 bases and J 2 bases; nucleotides not matched to a gene: 5. This CDR3 is 17 amino acids long. In DNA, the CDR3 is TGTGCCAGCTCACCACCGCACGGGACTAGCGCCACAGATACGCAGTATTTT. This sequence encodes CASSPPHGTSATDTQYF. The full variable domain, completed using reference TRBV18 and TRBJ2-3, is NAGVMQNPRHLVRRRGQEARLRCSPMKGHSHVYWYRQLPEEGLKFMVYLQKENIIDESGMPKERFSAEFPKEGPSILRIQQVVRGDSAAYFCASSPPHGTSATDTQYFGPGTRLTVL.

The genes are TRBV20-1 and TRBJ2-7, with 12 bases matching TRBD2. With V trimmed by 4 bases and J by 4 bases, 14 bases remained unmatched. In germline, CDR1 is DFQATT, CDR2 SNEGSKA (reference sequence). This CDR3 region has 17 residues. CDR3 region: CSANEGLAGGIIYEQYF. The CDR3 DNA reads TGCAGTGCTAATGAGGGGCTAGCGGGAGGGATAATTTACGAGCAGTACTTC.

The sample holds a few counts of this clonotype. The genes are TRBV5-1 and TRBJ2-5; 14 bases agree with TRBD2. This CDR3 is built from 18 residues. Per the germline V gene, CDR1 is SGHRS and CDR2 is YFSETQ. The junction had 9 bases not matched to a gene; V was cut back by 4 bases and J by 1 base. This CDR3 reads CASSPGLAGARRQETQYF. The CDR3 DNA is TGCGCCAGCAGCCCGGGACTAGCGGGGGCCCGGCGCCAAGAGACCCAGTACTTC. The whole variable domain, filled in from reference TRBV5-1 and TRBJ2-5, reads KAGVTQTPRYLIKTRGQQVTLSCSPISGHRSVSWYQQTPGQGLQFLFEYFSETQRNKGNFPGRFSGRQFSNSRSEMNVSTLELGDSALYLCASSPGLAGARRQETQYFGPGTRLLVL.